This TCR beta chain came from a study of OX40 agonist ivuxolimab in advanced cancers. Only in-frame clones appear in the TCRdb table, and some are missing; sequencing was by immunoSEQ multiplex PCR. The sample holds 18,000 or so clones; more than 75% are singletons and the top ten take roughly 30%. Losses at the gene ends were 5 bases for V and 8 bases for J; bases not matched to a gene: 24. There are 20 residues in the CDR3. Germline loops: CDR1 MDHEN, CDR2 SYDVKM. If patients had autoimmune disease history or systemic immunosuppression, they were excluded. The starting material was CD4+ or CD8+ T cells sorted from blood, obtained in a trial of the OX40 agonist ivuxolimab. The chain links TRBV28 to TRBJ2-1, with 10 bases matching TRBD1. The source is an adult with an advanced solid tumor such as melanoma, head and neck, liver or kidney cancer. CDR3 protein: CASSTPRQGAMGEGFYEQFF. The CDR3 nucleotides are TGTGCCAGCAGTACACCGCGACAGGGGGCTATGGGGGAGGGTTTCTATGAGCAGTTCTTC. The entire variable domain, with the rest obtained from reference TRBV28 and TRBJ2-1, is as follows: DVKVTQSSRYLVKRTGEKVFLECVQDMDHENMFWYRQDPGLGLRLIYFSYDVKMKEKGDIPEGYSVSREKKERFSLILESASTNQTSMYLCASSTPRQGAMGEGFYEQFFGPGTRLTVL.